This TCR beta chain was recovered during a study of T cell responses to AZD1222 COVID-19 vaccine. Findings of the study overall: A mostly white British donor set with more females was recruited, and clonal diversity was possibly underestimated. Only after the peak T cell response were repertoires sampled.

Only in-frame clones appear in the TCRdb table, and some are missing; sequencing was by immunoSEQ multiplex PCR. The profile shows approximately 120,000 clones, approximately 90% of them singletons. The CDR3 spans 13 residues. The V and J ends lost 6 bases and 3 bases respectively, with 10 bases between them. Germline V gives CDR1 KGHDR, CDR2 SFDVKD. This clone appeared a single time. Antigen unknown. The chain has TRBV24-1 and TRBJ1-1; D is undetermined. Sequencing used peripheral blood, obtained on day 0 of AZD1222 vaccination. This receptor was identified in an adult in good health. The CDR3 is CATSKGGHTEAFF. CDR3 DNA: TGTGCCACCAGTAAGGGAGGGCACACTGAAGCTTTCTTT.